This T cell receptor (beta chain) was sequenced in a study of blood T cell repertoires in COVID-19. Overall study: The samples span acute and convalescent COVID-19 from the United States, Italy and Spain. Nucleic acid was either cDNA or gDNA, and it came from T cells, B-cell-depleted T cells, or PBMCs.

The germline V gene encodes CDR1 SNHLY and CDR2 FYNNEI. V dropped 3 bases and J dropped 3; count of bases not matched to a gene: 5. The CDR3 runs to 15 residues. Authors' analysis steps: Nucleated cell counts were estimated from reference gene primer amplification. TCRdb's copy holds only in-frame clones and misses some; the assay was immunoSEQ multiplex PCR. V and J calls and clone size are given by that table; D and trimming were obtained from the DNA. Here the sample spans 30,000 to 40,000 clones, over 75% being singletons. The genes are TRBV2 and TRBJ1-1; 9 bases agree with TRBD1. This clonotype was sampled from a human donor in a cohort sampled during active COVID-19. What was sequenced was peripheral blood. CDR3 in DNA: TGTGCCAGCAGTGAGGACAGGGGTGGAGACACTGAAGCTTTCTTT. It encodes CASSEDRGGDTEAFF.